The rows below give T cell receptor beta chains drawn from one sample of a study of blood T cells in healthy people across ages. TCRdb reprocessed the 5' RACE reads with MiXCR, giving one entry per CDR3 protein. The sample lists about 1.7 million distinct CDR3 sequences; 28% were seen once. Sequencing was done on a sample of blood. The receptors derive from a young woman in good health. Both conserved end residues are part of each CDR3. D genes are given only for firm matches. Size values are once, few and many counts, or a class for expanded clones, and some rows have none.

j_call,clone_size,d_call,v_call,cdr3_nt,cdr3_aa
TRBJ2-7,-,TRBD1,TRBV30,TGTGCCTGGAGTTCAGACAGGGGACACTACGAGCAGTACTTC,CAWSSDRGHYEQYF
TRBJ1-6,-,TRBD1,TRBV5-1,TGCGCCAGCAGCTTGACGTCGGGACAGGCCCGGCCCCTCCACTTT,CASSLTSGQARPLHF
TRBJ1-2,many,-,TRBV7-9,TGTGCCAGCAGCCCCCGGTCTAAAACCGCGTCCTATGGCTACACCTTC,CASSPRSKTASYGYTF
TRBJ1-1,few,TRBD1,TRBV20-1,TGCAGTGCCCCGGGACAGGGGGACGCTGAAGCTTTCTTT,CSAPGQGDAEAFF
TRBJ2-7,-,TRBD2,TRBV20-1,TGCAGTGCTAGGCCCTCACTAGCGGGAGGGTACGAGCAGTACTTC,CSARPSLAGGYEQYF
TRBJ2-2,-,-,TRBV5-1,TGCGCCAGCTCCGGAGGGTTGGACACCGGGGAGCGGTTTTTT,CASSGGLDTGERFF
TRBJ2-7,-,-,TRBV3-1,TGTGCCAGCAGCCGAGATTCGGACGAGCAGTACTTC,CASSRDSDEQYF
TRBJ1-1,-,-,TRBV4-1,TGCGCCAGCAGCCGATACGAACGAACCACTGAAGCTTTCTTT,CASSRYERTTEAFF
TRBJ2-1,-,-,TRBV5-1,TGCGCCAGCAGCTCGGTGGTGGGGTCTAACAATGAGCAGTTCTTC,CASSSVVGSNNEQFF
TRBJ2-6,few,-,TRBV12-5,TGTGCTAGTGGTTTGGTAAGCGGCCCCGGCGGGGCCAACGTCCTGACTTTC,CASGLVSGPGGANVLTF
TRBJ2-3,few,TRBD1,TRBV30,TGTGCCTTCGACAGGGGCCAAGGAGATACGCAGTATTTT,CAFDRGQGDTQYF
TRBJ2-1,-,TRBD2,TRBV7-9,TGTGCCAGCTGCACACGGGAGGGGACTATTAATGAGCAGTTCTTC,CASCTREGTINEQFF
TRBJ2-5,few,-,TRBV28,TGTGCCAGCAGCACCGCCGGTCCCTCCCTCCTGAAGCAGTACTTC,CASSTAGPSLLKQYF
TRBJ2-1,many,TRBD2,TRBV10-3,TGTGCCACCAGAGTGGGGCGGGAGTTTCACGAGCAGTTCTTC,CATRVGREFHEQFF
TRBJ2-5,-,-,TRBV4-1,TGCGCCAGCAGCCAGGTAACAGTGGAGACCCAGTACTTC,CASSQVTVETQYF
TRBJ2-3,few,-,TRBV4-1,TGCGCCAGCAGCCAAGGGGTATTACTCACAGATACGCAGTATTTT,CASSQGVLLTDTQYF
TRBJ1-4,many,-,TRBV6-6,TGTGCCAGCAGTTACTCGACTGAAAAACTGTTTTTT,CASSYSTEKLFF
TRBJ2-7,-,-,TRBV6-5,TGTGCCAACGCAATGATGGGGCGGTCCTACGAGCAGTACTTC,CANAMMGRSYEQYF
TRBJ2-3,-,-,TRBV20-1,TGCAGTGCTAGAGAAGTGGGGCAGACCCCAGATACGCAGTATTTT,CSAREVGQTPDTQYF
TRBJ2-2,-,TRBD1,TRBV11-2,TGTGCCAGCAGCCTGACAGGGGTTAACGCCGGGGAGCTGTTTTTT,CASSLTGVNAGELFF
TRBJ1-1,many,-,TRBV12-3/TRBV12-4,TGTGCCAGCAGCCTCCGCACTGAAGCTTTCTTT,CASSLRTEAFF
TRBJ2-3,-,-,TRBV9,TGTGCCAGCAGCGTAGCAGACCTAAATGGCGCAGATACGCAGTATTTT,CASSVADLNGADTQYF
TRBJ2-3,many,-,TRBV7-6,TGTGCCAGCAGCTTTAGCGGCAAGTCAGCTGATACGCAGTATTTT,CASSFSGKSADTQYF
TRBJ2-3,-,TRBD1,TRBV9,TGTGCCAGCAGCCCCCTAGGGGGCCTTAGCACAGATACGCAGTATTTT,CASSPLGGLSTDTQYF
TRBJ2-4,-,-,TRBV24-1,TGTGCCACCAGTGACCCTCGGACTCGAATGGGCAATGAGCAGTACTTC,CATSDPRTRMGNEQYF
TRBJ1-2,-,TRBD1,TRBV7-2,TGTGCCAGCAGCTTGGCGGTGGACAGGGCGGTTGACTATGGCTACACCTTC,CASSLAVDRAVDYGYTF
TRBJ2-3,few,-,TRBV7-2,TGTGCCAGCAGCCCCCGACAGGACGGAGATACGCAGTATTTT,CASSPRQDGDTQYF
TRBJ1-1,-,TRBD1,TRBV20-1,TGCAGTGCTGGGGGACAGGGGCGGGCGACTGAAGCTTTCTTT,CSAGGQGRATEAFF
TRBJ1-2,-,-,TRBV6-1,TGTGCCAGCAGGCCCCAAGGGTTAGCTGGAGGCTACACCTTC,CASRPQGLAGGYTF
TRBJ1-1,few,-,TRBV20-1,TGCAGTGCTAGGACGGGGCTCGGAACAGCGAGGAACACTGAAGCTTTCTTT,CSARTGLGTARNTEAFF